This TCR beta chain appears in the sequencing data of a study of radiotherapy plus CTLA-4 blockade in lung cancer (dated by TCRdb to the late 2010s). Context from the whole study: Objective responses were observed in approximately 19% of enrolled patients, and disease control was achieved in less than 35%.

CDR3 length: 15 amino acids, cysteine to phenylalanine. Just CDR3 DNA is preserved here, 45 bases in frame from base 1. At the junction V is shortened by 0 bases and J by 0 bases, with 6 bases in between. Sequences LGHNA (CDR1) and YSLEER (CDR2) are obtained from the germline V gene. The method was the immunoSEQ multiplex PCR assay. TCRdb obtained this table from immuneACCESS and retained in-frame rearrangements with V and J assigned. These tables miss some clones; where compared with another copy, unresolved V genes account for less than half of the shortfall, and the remainder is unexplained. The sample table holds tens of thousands of clones, of which around nine tenths were seen once. The leading ten clones occupy 16% of the sample. The full study reports these points: Increased serum interferon-beta after radiation, together with early dynamic changes in blood T cell clones, were reported to be the strongest predictors of response. After treatment with radiotherapy and ipilimumab, TCR clones that came from tumors expanded in the peripheral blood.

The study tested focal radiation therapy combined with CTLA-4 blockade (ipilimumab) in patients with chemo-refractory metastatic non-small-cell lung cancer. Remarks on this clone: Its specific antigen is unknown. The input lacks base qualities; no much larger clone sits a single base away.

The rearranged chain carries TRBV4-3 and TRBJ2-1, with an unclear D gene assignment. The sequence derives from a human donor with non-small cell lung cancer that progressed on radiotherapy plus ipilimumab. The sample consisted of peripheral blood, taken from a patient treated with radiotherapy plus ipilimumab. The sequence in DNA is TGCGCCAGCAGCCAAGAATCCAGCTCCTACAATGAGCAGTTCTTC. This encodes CASSQESSSYNEQFF.